This entry concerns a single T cell receptor (beta chain). Its specificity is unknown. This entry comes from a study of T cell responses to AZD1222 COVID-19 vaccine. Measured with immunoSEQ multiplex PCR; TCRdb has only the in-frame clones, and not every one. Of roughly 120,000 clones listed, about 80% are singletons. Regarding the study as a whole: As reported, nearly half of all spike-specific TCRs target variant regions that are unmutated. Spike regions recognized by vaccine-associated CD4 TCRs spanned the protein, led by 160-218 and 743-854.

Specimen: peripheral blood, collected on day 0 of AZD1222 vaccination. This receptor was identified in an adult in good health.

CDR3 in DNA: TGTGCCAGCAGTTTTCCGGAAGGGACGCAGTATTTT. Its protein is CASSFPEGTQYF. The chain carries TRBV27 and TRBJ2-3; D is uncertain. The germline V gene has CDR1 MNHEY and CDR2 SMNVEV (reference sequence). This CDR3 has 12 residues. Trimming stripped 3 bases from V and 9 bases from J, with 10 bases between.